This T cell receptor beta chain was found in a study of T cell responses to AZD1222 COVID-19 vaccine. About this clone: Its specificity is unknown.

TCRdb's table, derived via immunoSEQ multiplex PCR, lists solely in-frame clones and lacks some. This table has fewer than 150,000 clones, about 89% appearing once. Points from the study as a whole: Only after the peak T cell response were repertoires sampled.

Trimming stripped 1 base from V and 6 bases from J, with 13 bases between. Germline V gene data show CDR1 as LGHNA and CDR2 as YSLEER. The CDR3 consists of 15 residues. The sample here was peripheral blood, taken 28 days after the second AZD1222 dose. The V gene is TRBV4-3, the J gene TRBJ2-4; no reliable D call. This receptor was obtained from an adult who received the AZD1222 COVID-19 vaccine. As DNA, the CDR3 is TGCGCCAGCAGCCAAGGGTCGACTTGGGGAAACATTCAGTACTTC. This sequence encodes CASSQGSTWGNIQYF.